These 3 T cell receptor beta chains originate from one sample sequenced in a study of shared clonotypes between healthy human individuals. The table came from immunoSEQ multiplex PCR; TCRdb's copy has only in-frame clones and leaves some out. In the table there are some 690,000 clones, roughly 91% of which are singletons. Sequencing input: memory CD8+ T cells from PBMCs. The subset denotes: CD45RO+ cells pooled with CCR7-negative TemRA cells. These receptors were obtained from a young man in good health. Some clones in this sample may be carry-over from other donors' samples.

In nucleotides, the CDR3 is TGTGCCAGCAGCTCCGGGGCCTACACTGAAGCTTTCTTT. Amino acids: CASSSGAYTEAFF. The V and J genes are TRBV7-9 and TRBJ1-1, with D maybe TRBD1 (5 bases). The ends were cut back, 4 bases at V and 3 bases at J, with 9 bases in the middle. The CDR3 has 13 amino acids. Germline V gene sequence: CDR1 SEHNR, CDR2 FQNEAQ (reference sequence).

J is TRBJ2-4 and V is TRBV9; 8 positions match TRBD1. This CDR3 comprises 14 residues. J lost 8 bases, V lost 3 bases, and 7 bases had no gene match. Germline-derived CDR1 and CDR2 are SGDLS and YYNGEE. CDR3 sequence: CASSGRPQGDIQYF. The CDR3 DNA reads as TGTGCCAGCAGCGGCCGCCCACAGGGGGACATTCAGTACTTC.

The chain employs TRBV6-1 and TRBJ2-7; TRBD1 aligns across 7 bases. The CDR3 runs 15 residues. Looked up from germline, CDR1 is MNHNS and CDR2 is SASEGT. After removal of 3 bases from V and 6 bases from J, the junction contained 11 bases not matched to a gene. The CDR3 region has the DNA TGTGCCAGCAGTGACCGGGACAGCCGAGTCGGCGAGCAGTACTTC. Translation: CASSDRDSRVGEQYF.